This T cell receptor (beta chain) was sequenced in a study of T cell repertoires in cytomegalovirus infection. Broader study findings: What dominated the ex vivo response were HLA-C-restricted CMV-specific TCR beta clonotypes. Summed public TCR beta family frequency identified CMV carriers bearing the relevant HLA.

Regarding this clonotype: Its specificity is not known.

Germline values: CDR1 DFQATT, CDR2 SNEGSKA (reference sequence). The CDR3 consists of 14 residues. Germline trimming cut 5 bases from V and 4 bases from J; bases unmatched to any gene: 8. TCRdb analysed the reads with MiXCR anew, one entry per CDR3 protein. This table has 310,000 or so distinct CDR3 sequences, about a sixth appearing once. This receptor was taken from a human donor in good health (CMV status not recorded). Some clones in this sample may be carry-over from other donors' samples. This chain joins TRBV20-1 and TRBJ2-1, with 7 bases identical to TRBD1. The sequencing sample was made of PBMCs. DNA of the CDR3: TGCAGTGCTGAAGGGACAGCCCGATACAATGAGCAGTTCTTC. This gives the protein CSAEGTARYNEQFF.